This TCR beta chain comes out of a study of blood T cell repertoires in COVID-19. In the original workflow: From reference gene primer amplification, estimates of nucleated cell counts were derived. Data came from immunoSEQ multiplex PCR; TCRdb stores just in-frame clones and leaves some out. From that table come the V and J calls and clone size; the DNA was used to work out D and trimming. The sample has around 120,000 clones, 90% seen once. The CDR3 extends over 16 amino acids. The V and J ends lost 4 bases and 7 bases, in that order; junction bases with no gene match: 13. Germline V lookup: CDR1 SGHRS, CDR2 YFSETQ.

What was sequenced was peripheral blood. This sequence was found in a human donor with active COVID-19. The donor label of this sample is uncertain. V and J are TRBV5-1 and TRBJ2-1; TRBD1 matches 8 bases. CDR3 region: CASSLRTGTLGNEQFF. The CDR3 region has the DNA TGCGCCAGCAGCCTCCGGACAGGGACGCTTGGGAATGAGCAGTTCTTC.